The sequence of this T cell receptor (beta chain) was determined in a study of T cells in Graves' hyperthyroidism and ophthalmopathy. The CDR3 runs 15 residues. Germline CDR1 and CDR2: SNHLY and FYNNEI. V lost 3 bases and J lost 0, with 9 bases in between. Over 8 ml fresh peripheral blood yielded the PBMCs. TCR beta CDR3 sequences were amplified from RNA transcripts. A first-round RT-PCR of the TCR CDR3 used the HTBI primer set. Each CDR3 protein gets one entry after TCRdb re-called the multiplex PCR reads with MiXCR. The sample yields 130,000 to 150,000 distinct CDR3 sequences, approximately 20% seen once. Concerning this clonotype itself: The antigen is not known.

Whole-study findings and limits: The model forecast ophthalmopathy, anticipating it by a median around 6.5 months before onset. Most thyroid-expanded clonotypes above 0.001 were also found in blood. Separation of ophthalmopathy from stable hyperthyroidism was achieved by a 13 V-J model.

The chain employs TRBV2 and TRBJ2-1; TRBD1 might be the D (5 bases). The clonotype originates from a woman in her fifties or sixties with Graves' hyperthyroidism that later progressed to Graves' ophthalmopathy. The sequenced sample consisted of blood. Written as DNA, the CDR3 is TGTGCCAGCAGTGAGGATAGGGGCTCCTACAATGAGCAGTTCTTC. Amino acid sequence: CASSEDRGSYNEQFF.